These T cell receptor beta chains were read from a single sample in a study of blood T cells in healthy people across ages. Via MiXCR, TCRdb re-called the 5' RACE reads, giving one row per CDR3 protein. The sample has some 1.4 million distinct CDR3 sequences, around 39% seen once. Sequencing was carried out using blood. Every receptor here comes from a woman aged 18-29 years in good health. Both conserved end residues are part of each CDR3. The D gene is left open where the match is weak. Expanded clones are given a class, and other clones once, few, many or no size at all.

d_gene	v_gene	j_gene	abundance	CDR3nt	CDR3aa
.	TRBV3-1	TRBJ1-4	.	TGTGCCAGCAGCCAAGAGGTGCAGGGAGATGAAAAACTGTTTTTT	CASSQEVQGDEKLFF
.	TRBV28	TRBJ2-3	.	TGTGCCAGCAGTTCGGACAGTGCAGATACGCAGTATTTT	CASSSDSADTQYF
.	TRBV12-3/TRBV12-4	TRBJ1-1	.	TGTGCCAGCAGTTTGGGCAGTATCGGCACTGAAGCTTTCTTT	CASSLGSIGTEAFF
.	TRBV11-3	TRBJ2-5	.	TGTGCCAGCAGCTTAATTGCGGCAGAGACCCAGTACTTC	CASSLIAAETQYF
.	TRBV7-3	TRBJ2-1	few	TGTGCCAGCAGCTTACAGGGTGCCCCTACCTACAATGAGCAGTTCTTC	CASSLQGAPTYNEQFF
.	TRBV4-1	TRBJ1-1	.	TGCGCCAGCAGCCAAGAAACAGTTGTGAACACTGAAGCTTTCTTT	CASSQETVVNTEAFF
.	TRBV12-3/TRBV12-4	TRBJ2-3	few	TGTGCCAGCGGGCGGACGGCGCCGAGCACAGATACGCAGTATTTT	CASGRTAPSTDTQYF
TRBD1	TRBV4-1	TRBJ1-2	.	TGCGCCAGCAGTGGGATGAACAGGGGTGGCTATGGCTACACCTTC	CASSGMNRGGYGYTF
TRBD1	TRBV5-6	TRBJ2-7	.	TGTGCCAGCAGCTCGACGGCGGGACAGGGATCCTACGAGCAGTACTTC	CASSSTAGQGSYEQYF
TRBD1	TRBV6-2/TRBV6-3	TRBJ2-7	.	TGTGCCAGCAGTTACTCGGGTCCCCCGTGGACAGGGGACTGCGAGCAGTACTTC	CASSYSGPPWTGDCEQYF
.	TRBV3-1	TRBJ1-6	.	TGTGCCAGCAGCCGAAGGACGGTCAGCTCCTATAATTCACCCCTCCACTTT	CASSRRTVSSYNSPLHF
TRBD1	TRBV6-5	TRBJ1-2	.	TGTGCCAGCAGTTACAAGTGGGGACAGGGGGCAAACTACGGCTACACCTTC	CASSYKWGQGANYGYTF
.	TRBV11-2	TRBJ1-4	.	TGTGCCAGCAGCGCCTTTAGGACAGAGCTCGAAAAACTGTTTTTT	CASSAFRTELEKLFF
TRBD2	TRBV6-5	TRBJ2-1	.	TGTGCCAGCAGTTACTACGGACTAGCGGATGGAAATGAGCAGTTCTTC	CASSYYGLADGNEQFF
.	TRBV6-6	TRBJ2-1	.	TGTGCCAGCAGCCCCGGACACCGGGAGCAGTTCTTC	CASSPGHREQFF
.	TRBV5-1	TRBJ2-7	.	TGCGCCAGCAGCCCCCTAACAGGGATCCTCTACGAGCAGTACTTC	CASSPLTGILYEQYF
.	TRBV27	TRBJ2-1	.	TGTGCCAGCAGCCGAAACACCGGGACATTGGCCTACGGGCAGTTCTTC	CASSRNTGTLAYGQFF
TRBD2	TRBV7-2	TRBJ2-1	.	TGTGCCAGCAGCTTAGAGGTAGGGCGGGTAGCGGGGTACTACAATGAGCAGTTCTTC	CASSLEVGRVAGYYNEQFF
.	TRBV4-2	TRBJ1-6	.	TGTGCCAGCAGCCCCGAGGGAGGGTCGGATATTGGGTCACCCCTCCACTTT	CASSPEGGSDIGSPLHF
.	TRBV6-1	TRBJ2-7	.	TGTGCCAGCAGTGAAGTGGGGGTTATTAGCGAGCAGTACTTC	CASSEVGVISEQYF
.	TRBV12-3/TRBV12-4	TRBJ2-1	once	TGTGCCAGCAGTTTAGCCGACGTGAGCTCCTACAATGAGCAGTTCTTC	CASSLADVSSYNEQFF
.	TRBV2	TRBJ2-7	.	TGTGCCAGCACCCGAGTACCTCTCGAGCAGTACTTC	CASTRVPLEQYF
.	TRBV20-1	TRBJ2-3	.	TGCAGTGCTTTGAGCCAACAGGGAGATACGCAGTATTTT	CSALSQQGDTQYF
.	TRBV7-2	TRBJ2-5	.	TGTGCCAGCAGCTTAGTCGGAGGGATCGGAAAGGAGACCCAGTACTTC	CASSLVGGIGKETQYF
.	TRBV4-1	TRBJ2-7	few	TGCGCCAGCAGCCACGATCGGACTACCGCCGGCGAGCAGTACTTC	CASSHDRTTAGEQYF
TRBD2	TRBV29-1	TRBJ2-7	.	TGCAGCGTTGGGACTAGCGTGAGCTCCTACAATGAGCAGTACTTC	CSVGTSVSSYNEQYF
.	TRBV6-5	TRBJ2-7	few	TGTGCCAGCAGTTACGGGAGGTTCTACGAGCAGTACTTC	CASSYGRFYEQYF
.	TRBV29-1	TRBJ1-2	.	TGCAGCGTTGGTTGGTCACCTAATAATGTTGGGTATGGCTACACCTTC	CSVGWSPNNVGYGYTF
.	TRBV3-1	TRBJ1-2	.	TGTGCCAGCAGCCAAGGTCCTGACCGACAGTACTATGGCTACACCTTC	CASSQGPDRQYYGYTF
.	TRBV7-8	TRBJ2-7	few	TGTGCCAGCAGCCGGACTTTATCCTACGAGCAGTACTTC	CASSRTLSYEQYF
TRBD2	TRBV2	TRBJ2-1	many	TGTGCCAGCCTAACTAGCGGGGGGGCGGGTGAGCAGTTCTTC	CASLTSGGAGEQFF
.	TRBV2	TRBJ2-2	few	TGTGCCAGCAGTGCGTTAGCAAACACCGGGGAGCTGTTTTTT	CASSALANTGELFF
.	TRBV4-1	TRBJ2-1	once	TGCGCCAGCAGCCAAGGGAGGGGGCAAGGCTTTGGGGATGAGCAGTTCTTC	CASSQGRGQGFGDEQFF
TRBD1	TRBV28	TRBJ2-1	few	TGTGCCAGCTTCACCGGGACAGCGCCAATCAATGAGCAGTTCTTC	CASFTGTAPINEQFF
.	TRBV3-1	TRBJ1-2	.	TGTGCCAGCAGCCAATTCGACAGGCCGACCTATGGCTACACCTTC	CASSQFDRPTYGYTF
TRBD1	TRBV5-1	TRBJ1-2	few	TGCGCCAGCAGCTTGGTCCCAGGAGAGGGGGCCGTGAATGGCTACACCTTC	CASSLVPGEGAVNGYTF
.	TRBV20-1	TRBJ2-7	.	TGCAGTGCTAGAGTATCGGGGGGAGCGAGGAGGGGAGCCAGGGGTTACAATGAGCAGTACTTC	CSARVSGGARRGARGYNEQYF
.	TRBV6-4	TRBJ2-3	few	TGTGCCAGCAGTGACCAACCTGGCACAGATACGCAGTATTTT	CASSDQPGTDTQYF
TRBD1	TRBV20-1	TRBJ2-3	.	TGCAGTGCTAGAAAATCGTCGGGACAGACTATTAGCAAAGATACGCAGTATTTT	CSARKSSGQTISKDTQYF
TRBD1	TRBV4-1	TRBJ2-7	few	TGCGCCAGCAGCCAATCTGGACAGGTTGGAGTTTACGAGCAGTACTTC	CASSQSGQVGVYEQYF
.	TRBV20-1	TRBJ2-2	once	TGCAGTGCCCGACAGGGAGGGAACACCGGGGAGCTGTTTTTT	CSARQGGNTGELFF
.	TRBV21-1	TRBJ1-2	.	TGTGCCAGCAGCGCAGGTACAGGGGGCGCTAGGGATGGCTACACCTTC	CASSAGTGGARDGYTF
.	TRBV6-5	TRBJ2-2	few	TGTGCCAGCAGTGATCGGGGGCCAGACACCGGGGAGCTGTTTTTT	CASSDRGPDTGELFF
.	TRBV6-5	TRBJ1-5	.	TGTGCCAGCAGTCCGACAGGCTATCAGCCCCAGCATTTT	CASSPTGYQPQHF
.	TRBV7-6	TRBJ2-2	once	TGTGCCAGCAGCTTTCAAGAGTTCACCGGGGAGCTGTTTTTT	CASSFQEFTGELFF
TRBD2	TRBV27	TRBJ2-5	few	TGTGCCAGCAGTTTACGACTGGCGGGGGGACGAACGAACCAAGAGACCCAGTACTTC	CASSLRLAGGRTNQETQYF
TRBD2	TRBV6-5	TRBJ2-1	.	TGTGCCAGCAGTTACTCCTCTCCGCTAGCGGGGGGATACAATGAGCAGTTCTTC	CASSYSSPLAGGYNEQFF